This T cell receptor beta chain is drawn from a study of shared clonotypes between healthy human individuals. Overall study: The study used three CD4 naive, three CD4 memory, two CD8 naive and one CD8 memory plate per donor. Overall study results and limits: Although depth was large, rarefaction showed that sequencing of the sorted subsets was incomplete.

Germline values: CDR1 SGHDN, CDR2 FVKESK. V shed 3 bases, J shed 6 bases, and the junction held 11 bases outside the gene matches. The CDR3 spans 15 residues. Of note for this clone: Its target is not known.

Repertoires were generated with immunoSEQ multiplex PCR, while TCRdb's copy carries only in-frame clones and drops some. The sample has approximately 1,000,000 clones, approximately 75% seen once; the top ten hold roughly 0.83%. Sequenced material: memory CD4+ T cells from PBMCs. Regarding subset: CD45RA-negative fraction. The clonotype comes from a man between 18 and 35 years old in good health. Some clones in this sample may be carry-over from other donors' samples. This rearrangement joins TRBV14 to TRBJ2-7; 7 bases map to TRBD2. CDR3 sequence: CASSHVTSSVSEQYF. The CDR3 nucleotides are TGTGCCAGCAGCCACGTGACTAGCTCCGTTTCCGAGCAGTACTTC.